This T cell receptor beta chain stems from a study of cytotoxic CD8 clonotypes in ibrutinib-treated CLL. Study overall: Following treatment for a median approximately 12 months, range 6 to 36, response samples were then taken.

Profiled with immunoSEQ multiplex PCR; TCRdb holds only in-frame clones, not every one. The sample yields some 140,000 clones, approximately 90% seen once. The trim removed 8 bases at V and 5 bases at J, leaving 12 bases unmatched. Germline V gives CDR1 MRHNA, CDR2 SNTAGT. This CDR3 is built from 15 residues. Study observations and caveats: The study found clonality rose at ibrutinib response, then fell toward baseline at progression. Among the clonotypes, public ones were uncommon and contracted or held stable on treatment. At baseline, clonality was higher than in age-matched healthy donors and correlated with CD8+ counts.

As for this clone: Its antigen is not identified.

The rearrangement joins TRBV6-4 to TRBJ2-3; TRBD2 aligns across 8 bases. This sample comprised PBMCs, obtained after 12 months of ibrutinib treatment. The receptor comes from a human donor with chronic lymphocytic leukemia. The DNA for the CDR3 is TGTGCCAGCCGACGCCGAGCGGGAGTGTTAGATACGCAGTATTTT. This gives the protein CASRRRAGVLDTQYF.